The 19 T cell receptor beta chains below all came from one sample that was sequenced in a study of T cells in Graves' hyperthyroidism and ophthalmopathy. Regions amplified from RNA transcripts were the TCR beta CDR3 regions. First-round RT-PCR of the TCR CDR3 relied on the HTBI primer set. TCRdb fed the multiplex PCR reads into MiXCR, producing one record per CDR3 protein. The sample lists some 460,000 distinct CDR3 sequences; 15% to 19% were seen once. The sample taken for sequencing was blood. The receptor source for this set is a woman between 18 and 30 years old with Graves' hyperthyroidism.

This clonotype showed up just a few times. The chain recombines TRBV6-1 with TRBJ2-6, with D possibly being TRBD1 (5 bases). The germline CDR1 and CDR2 sequences are MNHNS and SASEGT. The CDR3 has 17 residues. Trimming took off 2 bases at V and 0 bases at J, with 11 bases between the two ends. CDR3 nucleotide sequence: TGTGCCAGCAGTGAATGGGGCTCTACCTCTGGGGCCAACGTCCTGACTTTC. It translates to CASSEWGSTSGANVLTF.

The chain uses TRBV2 and TRBJ1-5, with D tentatively TRBD1 (5 bases). V lost 6 bases to trimming and J lost 8 bases, with 20 bases between them. CDR1 and CDR2 from the germline V gene are SNHLY and FYNNEI. This CDR3 is 15 amino acids long. CDR3 sequence: CASSRLGGSSEPQHF. CDR3 nucleotides: TGTGCCAGCAGCCGATTGGGGGGGAGTTCCGAGCCCCAGCATTTT.

The CDR3 sequence is CASASMNTEAFF. CDR3 in DNA: TGTGCCAGCGCTAGTATGAACACTGAAGCTTTCTTT. V and J are TRBV28 and TRBJ1-1; D remains unclear. Per germline, CDR1 MDHEN and CDR2 SYDVKM. The CDR3 loop spans 12 amino acids. The V end was cut by 8 bases, the J end by 0 bases, with 7 bases between.

Many counts were recorded for this clonotype. The rearrangement links TRBV24-1 to TRBJ1-5, with a possible D match to TRBD1 (6 bases). Germline V CDR1 and CDR2: KGHDR, SFDVKD. This CDR3 has 14 residues. Trimming pared 9 bases from V and 4 bases from J, leaving 15 bases between. CDR3 residues: CATAGESVNQPQHF. The DNA of the CDR3 is TGTGCCACCGCAGGGGAGAGTGTTAATCAGCCCCAGCATTTT.

The chain links TRBV3-1 to TRBJ2-7; possible D gene TRBD2, 6 bases. Trimming cost V 4 bases and J 2 bases, with 15 bases left between them. Germline V gives CDR1 LGHDT, CDR2 YNNKEL (reference sequence). The CDR3 runs to 15 residues. CDR3 in DNA: TGTGCCAGCAGCCCCGGAGGGGCGAGGACCTACGAGCAGTACTTC. As protein: CASSPGGARTYEQYF.

This clonotype was counted many times. This chain uses TRBV5-6 with TRBJ1-2; no definite D call. V lost 4 bases, J lost 4 bases, and 20 bases lay in between. This CDR3 is built from 16 residues. The germline CDR1 and CDR2 sequences are SGHDT and YYEEEE. CDR3 sequence (DNA): TGTGCCAGCAGCCCGCGGCGCAGCCAGAATCCCTATGGCTACACCTTC. Amino acid sequence: CASSPRRSQNPYGYTF.

This clonotype was counted between two and nine times. A much more abundant neighbour one base away suggests this may be a read error. V usage is TRBV6-2 or TRBV6-3 and J usage is TRBJ2-5; 8 bases map to TRBD2. V was pared by 3 bases and J by 9 bases, with 6 bases of the junction left unmatched. This CDR3 is 13 amino acids long. The germline V gene encodes CDR1 MNHEY and CDR2 SVGEGT. CDR3 bases: TGTGCCAGCAGTTATGGTGAGGGACTAGCCCAGTACTTC. Translating it yields CASSYGEGLAQYF.

This clonotype came up many times. The chain couples TRBV3-1 to TRBJ2-7; 10 bases are a match to TRBD2. In germline, CDR1 is LGHDT, CDR2 YNNKEL (reference sequence). Trimming at V came to 3 bases and at J to 8 bases, leaving 7 bases not matched to a gene. CDR3 length equals 14 residues. The CDR3 coding sequence is TGTGCCAGCAGCCAGGGGGGACTAGCGAGGAAGCAGTACTTC. Its translation: CASSQGGLARKQYF.

At least ten counts were recorded for this clonotype. The rearrangement joins TRBV20-1 to TRBJ2-3, with 11 bases aligning to TRBD2. Looked up from germline, CDR1 is DFQATT and CDR2 is SNEGSKA (reference sequence). V shed 5 bases, J shed 0 bases, and the junction held 4 bases outside the gene matches. CDR3 length: 15 residues. CDR3 sequence (DNA): TGCAGTGCTCGGACTAGCGGGTCGAGCACAGATACGCAGTATTTT. Its protein product is CSARTSGSSTDTQYF.

This clonotype was seen repeatedly, ten times or more. This chain links TRBV20-1 with TRBJ2-3; 8 bases agree with TRBD2. After removal of 1 base from V and 6 bases from J, the junction contained 6 bases not matched to a gene. Germline V gene data show CDR1 as DFQATT and CDR2 as SNEGSKA (reference sequence). The CDR3 has 14 amino acids. The CDR3 sequence: CSARAGLEYDTQYF. In DNA, the CDR3 is TGCAGTGCTAGAGCGGGACTAGAGTACGATACGCAGTATTTT.

The CDR3: CASSSRTGVGEQYF. The CDR3 DNA reads as TGCGCCAGCAGCTCGAGGACAGGGGTCGGCGAGCAGTACTTC. The chain joins TRBV5-1 to TRBJ2-7; 9 bases fit TRBD1. Trimming removed 3 bases from V and 6 bases from J; junction bases left unmatched: 7. CDR3 length: 14 residues. Germline CDR1 and CDR2: SGHRS and YFSETQ.

The table lists this clonotype with many counts. The chain uses TRBV5-1 and TRBJ2-1; D is perhaps TRBD1 (6 bases). Trimming left V 4 bases short and J 3 bases short, with 11 bases between. Germline values: CDR1 SGHRS, CDR2 YFSETQ. This CDR3 spans 14 amino acids. The CDR3 spells CASSPGQLYNEQFF. The CDR3 bases are TGCGCCAGCAGCCCTGGACAGCTCTACAATGAGCAGTTCTTC.

This clonotype was observed many times. The V gene is TRBV28, the J gene TRBJ2-5; TRBD1 might be the D (7 bases). CDR3 length equals 14 residues. Germline CDR1 MDHEN, CDR2 SYDVKM. V shed 4 bases and J shed 13 bases, with 22 bases lying between them. The CDR3 sequence: CASSYLGTVGGWYF. The CDR3 bases are TGTGCCAGCAGTTACCTGGGGACAGTCGGGGGATGGTACTTC.

There are a few counts of this clonotype. The chain links TRBV5-1 to TRBJ2-3, with 8 bases lining up with TRBD1. Germline V CDR1 and CDR2: SGHRS, YFSETQ. V dropped 4 bases and J dropped 5; count of bases not matched to a gene: 12. This CDR3 has 16 amino acids. CDR3 sequence: CASSLGTGAALDTQYF. CDR3 coding DNA: TGCGCCAGCAGCCTAGGGACAGGAGCAGCCCTAGATACGCAGTATTTT. Using reference TRBV5-1 and TRBJ2-3 for the parts outside the CDR3, the full variable domain is KAGVTQTPRYLIKTRGQQVTLSCSPISGHRSVSWYQQTPGQGLQFLFEYFSETQRNKGNFPGRFSGRQFSNSRSEMNVSTLELGDSALYLCASSLGTGAALDTQYFGPGTRLTVL.

This clonotype has ten or more counts. J is TRBJ2-7 and V is TRBV28; TRBD1 aligns across 9 bases. The CDR3 has 12 amino acids. J gave up 5 bases and V 7 bases, and 3 bases lay outside the gene matches. CDR1 is MDHEN and CDR2 is SYDVKM in the germline V gene. The CDR3 sequence: CASTTGGNEQYF. CDR3 nucleotides: TGTGCCAGCACAACAGGGGGCAACGAGCAGTACTTC.

This clonotype showed up many times. The chain combines TRBV5-1 with TRBJ2-4, with D unclear. CDR1 is SGHRS, CDR2 YFSETQ, per germline. Trimming removed 4 bases at V and 0 bases at J, with 17 bases between. The CDR3 contains 17 residues. Here the CDR3 reads CASSLPPMDLAKNIQYF. CDR3 sequence (DNA): TGCGCCAGCAGCCTCCCTCCTATGGATCTAGCCAAAAACATTCAGTACTTC. Full variable domain (missing parts from reference TRBV5-1 and TRBJ2-4): KAGVTQTPRYLIKTRGQQVTLSCSPISGHRSVSWYQQTPGQGLQFLFEYFSETQRNKGNFPGRFSGRQFSNSRSEMNVSTLELGDSALYLCASSLPPMDLAKNIQYFGAGTRLSVL.

At least ten counts were recorded for this clonotype. V is TRBV12-3 or TRBV12-4 and J is TRBJ1-4; tentative D call: TRBD1 (5 bases). The CDR3 spans 14 residues. Trimming left V 6 bases short and J 8 bases short, with 16 bases between. The CDR3: CASSPTGVPEKLFF. In DNA, the CDR3 is TGTGCCAGCAGCCCCACGGGGGTCCCCGAAAAACTGTTTTTT.

Comments on this clonotype: A much larger clone is a single base away; this may be a read error. The chain uses TRBV24-1 and TRBJ1-2; possible D gene TRBD1, 6 bases. The CDR3 extends over 14 amino acids. Deletions cut 3 bases from V and 2 bases from J, with 9 bases between. Germline-derived CDR1 and CDR2 are KGHDR and SFDVKD. CDR3 region: CATSDGRGNYGYTF. DNA of the CDR3: TGTGCCACCAGTGATGGCAGGGGAAACTATGGCTACACCTTC.

In this sample, this clonotype turned up a few times. The rearrangement joins TRBV6-5 to TRBJ2-3; no reliable D call. There are 17 residues in the CDR3. Looked up from germline, CDR1 is MNHEY and CDR2 is SVGAGI. Trimming shortened V by 0 bases and J by 0 bases, and 13 bases separated the two germline ends. The CDR3 DNA is TGTGCCAGCAGTTACTCGAGAGGAGCTCCTAGCACAGATACGCAGTATTTT. This sequence encodes CASSYSRGAPSTDTQYF.